The source of this TCR beta chain is a study of blood T cell repertoires in COVID-19. Study as a whole: COVID-19 samples collected from the United States, Italy and Spain covered acute and convalescent phases. The cDNA or gDNA used as material had been derived from T cells, B-cell-depleted T cells, or PBMCs.

Study processing details: Reference gene primers were amplified, and this amplification served to estimate nucleated cell counts. Repertoires were generated with immunoSEQ multiplex PCR, while TCRdb's copy carries only in-frame clones and drops some. The DNA gave D and trimming, while V, J and clone size come from that table. The sample contains some 110,000 clones, over 70% of which appear only once. Concerning this clone itself: The germline gene is not matched at one end of the junction; a read error may be the cause.

The length of the CDR3 is 14 residues. Germline V gives CDR1 SGDLS, CDR2 YYNGEE. This rearrangement joins TRBV9 to TRBJ1-6; D is unclear. Sequenced material: peripheral blood. The clonotype was recovered from a woman between 70 and 85 years old with acute or convalescent COVID-19. The CDR3 loop is CASSQTVYSSPLHF. As DNA, the CDR3 is TGTGCCAGCAGCCAAACAGTATATAGTTCACCCCTCCACTTT.